This TCR beta chain comes out of a study of T-cell reconstitution after alpha-beta-depleted transplantation in children. The study, taken as a whole, reports: About two months after transplant, alpha-beta T cells reportedly came from several hundred expanded graft clones. At day 60, the high TCRbeta diversity found in some patients originated from recipient T cells and thymic progenitors that had survived. At one year after transplant, newly produced T cells mostly accounted for T-cell counts and diversity.

The germline V gene encodes CDR1 SEHNR and CDR2 FQNEAQ (reference sequence). This CDR3 has 13 residues. Trimming left V 0 bases short and J 4 bases short, with 7 bases between. Many counts were recorded for this clonotype. Its cognate antigen is unknown. Construction of the TCRbeta library involved unique molecular identifiers. Each CDR3 protein gets one entry after TCRdb re-called the PCR reads with MiXCR. This table has about 420,000 distinct CDR3 sequences, around 15% appearing once. This receptor was identified in a boy less than two years old who had a stem cell transplant for Wiskott-Aldrich syndrome, so the T cells may come from the graft donor. The material sequenced was PBMCs, mostly from graft donor cells, taken 360 days after TCRalphabeta/CD19-depleted stem cell transplant. The chain recombines TRBV7-9 with TRBJ2-7, with D uncertain. The DNA for the CDR3 is TGTGCCAGCAGCTTAGCGTCCGTTTACGAGCAGTACTTC. Protein: CASSLASVYEQYF.